This T cell receptor (beta chain) was observed in a study of cytomegalovirus exposure and HLA in healthy donors. In the study overall: HLA-typed donors were the source of around 80 million unique TCRs, which an early data release held.

This cohort consisted of healthy bone marrow donors. 60 Vbeta and 13 Jbeta primers were used in PCR. The method was immunoSEQ multiplex PCR; TCRdb's version includes in-frame clones alone and lacks a portion of them. The sample contains under 200,000 clones, around 82% of which appear only once. In the case of this clone: As yet, its antigen is unknown.

CDR3 length equals 13 residues. Trimming removed 5 bases from V and 7 bases from J, with 14 bases in between. Per germline, CDR1 MNHNY and CDR2 SVGAGI (reference sequence). Study results and caveats: Prior analysis indicated that the majority of TCR beta V segments exhibited productivity approximately 90% or approximately 30% of the time.

Sequences were obtained from PBMCs. This receptor was taken from a woman aged 25 to 39 in good health and CMV-seropositive. V gene TRBV6-6 combines with J gene TRBJ1-2, with D unclear. CDR3 sequence reads: CASSSGTTGGYTF. The CDR3 region has the DNA TGTGCCAGCAGTAGCGGAACCACCGGTGGCTACACCTTC.